The sequence of this T cell receptor (beta chain) was determined in a study of cytomegalovirus exposure and HLA in healthy donors. Study results and limitations: There were 150 to 200 TCR beta chains listed as cytomegalovirus-associated. In a later analysis, HLA-associated TCR beta chains were more clonally expanded than equally common others. Some public TCRs appeared in many individuals, while most sequences were rare.

Turning to this clone: Antigen unknown.

Both 60 Vbeta primers and 13 Jbeta primers went into the PCR. Repertoires were generated with immunoSEQ multiplex PCR, while TCRdb's copy carries only in-frame clones and drops some. The sample has about 200,000 clones; 60% to 85% are singletons. The sequencing input was PBMCs. The TCR comes from a girl aged 5-17 years in good health and CMV-seropositive.

Written as DNA, the CDR3 is TGTGCCAGCAGCCGAGTAGGGCAGGGAAGTTTTTGGTACACTGAAGCTTTCTTT. The encoded protein is CASSRVGQGSFWYTEAFF. The genes are TRBV5-6 and TRBJ1-1; perhaps TRBD1 as D (5 bases). V lost 4 bases and J 3 bases, leaving 25 bases between the germline ends. The CDR3 has 18 residues. The germline V gene encodes CDR1 SGHDT and CDR2 YYEEEE.